In this sample, the clone carrying this TCR beta chain turned up many times. Its specificity is unknown. This record belongs to a study of breast tumors, draining lymph nodes, adjacent tissues. Study-wide findings and caveats: Tumor T cell lymph node origin was a supported hypothesis, not proven.

Samples came from axillary lymph nodes draining the breast cancer. V lost 4 bases to trimming and J lost 3 bases, with 9 bases between them. The CDR3 is 13 amino acids. CDR1 and CDR2 (germline): SGHTA, FQGNSA. MiXCR, applied by TCRdb to the multiplex PCR reads, yields one record per CDR3 protein. The sample lists over 150,000 distinct CDR3 sequences, around a third seen once, with roughly 4.3% in the top ten. The chain joins TRBV7-2 to TRBJ2-5; possible D gene TRBD1, 6 bases. The sequence was collected from a female donor with breast cancer. Some clones in this sample may be carry-over from other donors' samples. The sequenced sample was axillary lymph node tissue. The CDR3 protein is CASSSDSEETQYF. CDR3 bases: TGTGCCAGCAGCTCGGACAGCGAAGAGACCCAGTACTTC.